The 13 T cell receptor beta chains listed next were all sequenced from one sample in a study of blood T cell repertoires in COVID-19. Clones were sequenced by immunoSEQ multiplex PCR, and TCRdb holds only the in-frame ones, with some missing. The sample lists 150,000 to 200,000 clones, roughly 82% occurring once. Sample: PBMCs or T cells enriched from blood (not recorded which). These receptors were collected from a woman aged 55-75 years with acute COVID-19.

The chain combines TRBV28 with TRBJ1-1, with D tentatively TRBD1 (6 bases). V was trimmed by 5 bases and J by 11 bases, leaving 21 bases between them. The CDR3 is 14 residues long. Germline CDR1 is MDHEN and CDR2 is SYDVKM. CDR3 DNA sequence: TGTGCCAGCAGTCGCTACAGGGACACCCCCGGGGCTTTCTTT. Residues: CASSRYRDTPGAFF.

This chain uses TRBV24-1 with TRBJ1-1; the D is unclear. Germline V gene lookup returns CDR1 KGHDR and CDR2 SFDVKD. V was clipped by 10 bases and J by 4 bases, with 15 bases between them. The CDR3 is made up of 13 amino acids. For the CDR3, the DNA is TGTGCCACTGCGGAGGCGCGGGGCACTGAAGCTTTCTTT. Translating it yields CATAEARGTEAFF.

The CDR3 sequence is CASSEGASGSWELFF. In DNA form, the CDR3 reads TGCGCCAGCAGTGAGGGGGCTAGCGGGAGTTGGGAGCTGTTTTTT. V and J are TRBV10-1 and TRBJ2-2; 10 bases are shared with TRBD2. The germline CDR1 and CDR2 sequences are WNHNN and SYGVQD (reference sequence). V trimming: 2 bases; J trimming: 9 bases; junction bases outside the gene matches: 6. This CDR3 has 15 residues.

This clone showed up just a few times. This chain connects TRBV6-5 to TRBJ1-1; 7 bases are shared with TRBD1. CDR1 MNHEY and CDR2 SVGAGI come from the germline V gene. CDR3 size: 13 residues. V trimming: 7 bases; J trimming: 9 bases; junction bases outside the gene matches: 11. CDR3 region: CASTEQGSLKAFF. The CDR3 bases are TGTGCCAGCACGGAACAGGGGTCCTTGAAAGCTTTCTTT.

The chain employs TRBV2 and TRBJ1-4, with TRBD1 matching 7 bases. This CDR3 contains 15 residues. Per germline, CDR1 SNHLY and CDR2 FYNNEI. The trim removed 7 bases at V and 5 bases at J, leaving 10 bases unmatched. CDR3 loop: CASINGGQINEKLFF. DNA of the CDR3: TGTGCCAGCATTAATGGGGGACAGATAAATGAAAAACTGTTTTTT.

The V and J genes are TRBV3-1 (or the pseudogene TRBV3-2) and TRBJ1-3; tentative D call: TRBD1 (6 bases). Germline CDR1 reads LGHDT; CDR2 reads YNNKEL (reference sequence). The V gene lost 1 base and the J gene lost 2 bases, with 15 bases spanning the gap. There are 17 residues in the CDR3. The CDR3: CASSQVGRGGAGNTIYF. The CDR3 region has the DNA TGTGCCAGCAGCCAAGTGGGCCGAGGGGGGGCTGGAAACACCATATATTTT.

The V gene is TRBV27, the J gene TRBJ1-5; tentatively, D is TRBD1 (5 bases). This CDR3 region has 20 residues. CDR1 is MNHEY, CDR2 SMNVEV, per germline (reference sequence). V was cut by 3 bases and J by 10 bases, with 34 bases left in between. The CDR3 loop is CASSLYAGQGSFPRSVPQHF. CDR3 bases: TGTGCCAGCAGTTTGTATGCAGGGCAGGGTTCATTCCCCCGGAGTGTACCCCAGCATTTT.

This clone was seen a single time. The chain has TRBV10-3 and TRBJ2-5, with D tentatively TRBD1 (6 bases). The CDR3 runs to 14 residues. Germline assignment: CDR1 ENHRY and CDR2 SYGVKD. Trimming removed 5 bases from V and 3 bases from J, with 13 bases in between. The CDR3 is CAISLGQLEETQYF. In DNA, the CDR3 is TGTGCCATCAGTCTTGGACAGCTCGAAGAGACCCAGTACTTC.

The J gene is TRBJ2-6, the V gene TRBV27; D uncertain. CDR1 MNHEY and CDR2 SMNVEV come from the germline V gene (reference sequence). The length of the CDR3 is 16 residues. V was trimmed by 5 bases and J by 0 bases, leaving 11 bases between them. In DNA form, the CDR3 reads TGTGCCAGCAGTACCGAAGCCGTCTCTGGGGCCAACGTCCTGACTTTC. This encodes CASSTEAVSGANVLTF. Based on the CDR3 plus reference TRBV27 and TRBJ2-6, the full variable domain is EAQVTQNPRYLITVTGKKLTVTCSQNMNHEYMSWYRQDPGLGLRQIYYSMNVEVTDKGDVPEGYKVSRKEKRNFPLILESPSPNQTSLYFCASSTEAVSGANVLTFGAGSRLTVL.

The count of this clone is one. The CDR3 DNA reads as TGTGCCATCAGTGGACAGGGAACAACTAATGAAAAACTGTTTTTT. It is translated as CAISGQGTTNEKLFF. This chain uses TRBV10-3 with TRBJ1-4; 7 bases align to TRBD1. Germline assignment: CDR1 ENHRY and CDR2 SYGVKD. The junction had 2 bases not matched to a gene; V was cut back by 4 bases and J by 0 bases. The CDR3 extends over 15 amino acids.

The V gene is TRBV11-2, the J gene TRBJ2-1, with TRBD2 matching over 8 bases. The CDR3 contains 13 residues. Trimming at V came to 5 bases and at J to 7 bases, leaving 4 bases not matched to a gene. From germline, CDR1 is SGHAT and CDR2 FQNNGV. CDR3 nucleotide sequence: TGTGCCAGCAGCCTAATAGCGGGGAATGAGCAGTTCTTC. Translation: CASSLIAGNEQFF.

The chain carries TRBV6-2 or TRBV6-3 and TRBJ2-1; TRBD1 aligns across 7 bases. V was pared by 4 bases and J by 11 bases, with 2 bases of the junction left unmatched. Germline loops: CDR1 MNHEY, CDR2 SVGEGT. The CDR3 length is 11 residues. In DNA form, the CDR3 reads TGTGCCAGCAGTTTGACAGGGAAGCAGTTCTTC. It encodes CASSLTGKQFF.

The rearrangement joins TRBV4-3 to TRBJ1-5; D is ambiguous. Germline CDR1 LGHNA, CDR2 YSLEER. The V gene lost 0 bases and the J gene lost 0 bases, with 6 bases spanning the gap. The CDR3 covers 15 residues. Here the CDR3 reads CASSQDGHSNQPQHF. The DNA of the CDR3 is TGCGCCAGCAGCCAAGATGGGCATAGCAATCAGCCCCAGCATTTT.